These T cell receptor beta chains were read from a single sample in a study of cytomegalovirus exposure and HLA in healthy donors. Generated by immunoSEQ multiplex PCR, the TCRdb table keeps only in-frame clones and is missing some. The data show roughly 80,000 clones, 67% seen once. The source material was PBMCs. These receptors originate from a woman aged 45 to 65 in good health and CMV-seropositive. CDR3s leave out the opening cysteine and the closing phenylalanine or tryptophan. For some rows the clone size is stated as once, few or many, or as a class when expanded; others skip it.

V: TRBV27; size: NA; CDR3: ASSFGTGGHSPLH
V: TRBV11-3; size: NA; CDR3: ASSFTGSYEQY
V: TRBV7-2; size: NA; CDR3: ASSFFSANIQY
V: TRBV5-1; size: once; CDR3: ASTLRTGDESYNSPLH
V: TRBV6-1; size: NA; CDR3: ASSGGQGDTQY
V: TRBV7-9; size: NA; CDR3: ASSSSGTGNSPLH
V: TRBV5-1; size: NA; CDR3: ASSLGDSRSPLH
V: TRBV27; size: NA; CDR3: ASSFGPGGTPLH
V: TRBV7-3; size: NA; CDR3: ASSLSSNTEAF
V: TRBV27; size: NA; CDR3: ASRDRFSTDTQY
V: TRBV7-6; size: NA; CDR3: ASSLVGPAGGPRDNEQF
V: TRBV2; size: few; CDR3: ASSETGDEDNEQF
V: TRBV5-1; size: few; CDR3: ASSWGGLAGGPRRTQY
V: TRBV5-1; size: once; CDR3: ASSGGQHYEQY
V: TRBV29-1; size: NA; CDR3: SGDYNEQF
V: TRBV5-1; size: NA; CDR3: ASSMTGTGTYEQY
V: TRBV6-5; size: few; CDR3: ASSRDRVRQPQH
V: TRBV7-2; size: NA; CDR3: ASSLIPGYSNQPQH
V: TRBV11-2; size: once; CDR3: ASSRSGVNEKLF
V: TRBV30; size: NA; CDR3: AWSPLLDTGELF
V: TRBV6-1; size: NA; CDR3: ASSVSYQGSEQF
V: TRBV11-1; size: NA; CDR3: ASSSGTVFYEQY
V: TRBV5-1; size: NA; CDR3: ASSPGTGHNEQF
V: TRBV7-9; size: NA; CDR3: ASSISGANTGELF
V: TRBV6-1; size: NA; CDR3: ASSPRRSNTEAF
V: TRBV5-1; size: NA; CDR3: ASSLPANLAGGTYNEQF
V: TRBV11-3; size: few; CDR3: ASSSGTSGGANEQF
V: TRBV15; size: few; CDR3: ATSSPTGGLAKNIQY
V: TRBV7-3; size: NA; CDR3: ASSLGHQNSPLH
V: TRBV6-1; size: NA; CDR3: ASSDLSGGAYNEQF
V: TRBV27; size: NA; CDR3: ASSLTGGRYEQF
V: TRBV11-2; size: NA; CDR3: ASSTDGAYEQY
V: TRBV11-3; size: NA; CDR3: ASSLAGTGVPEAF
V: TRBV7-9; size: NA; CDR3: ASSWPSGTGGELF
V: TRBV5-1; size: once; CDR3: ASSSAGRINNEQF
V: TRBV27; size: NA; CDR3: ASSLRGGTPNEQF
V: TRBV4-2; size: NA; CDR3: ASSQDQAGANSPLH
V: TRBV19; size: few; CDR3: ASSLDRRYQPQH
V: TRBV25-1; size: NA; CDR3: ASSEGGGTGTDTQY
V: TRBV28; size: NA; CDR3: ASREQGDSPLH
V: TRBV2; size: once; CDR3: ASSQGNQPQH
V: TRBV5-1; size: NA; CDR3: ASTEGVRSPLH
V: TRBV6-5; size: NA; CDR3: ASSYSKTGGGQPQH
V: TRBV7-6; size: NA; CDR3: ASTLGSEAF
V: TRBV9; size: NA; CDR3: ASSVDGTEGGELF
V: TRBV7-3; size: NA; CDR3: ASSLDKSSYNEQF
V: TRBV6-6; size: few; CDR3: ASSYSEFEAF
V: TRBV7-9; size: few; CDR3: SSSSSMREQY
V: TRBV28; size: NA; CDR3: ASRSRMGQGGTGANVLT
V: TRBV5-1; size: NA; CDR3: ASSGWDSSGEETQY
V: TRBV18; size: NA; CDR3: ASSPPYTPSNQPQH
V: TRBV6-5; size: NA; CDR3: ASSPHHRGMKTQY
V: TRBV19; size: NA; CDR3: ASSILAADTDTQY
V: TRBV6-1; size: NA; CDR3: ASKSSGANVLT
V: TRBV27; size: NA; CDR3: ASSGSPDSWYGYT